Below are 24 T cell receptor beta chains sequenced from a single sample in a study of cytomegalovirus exposure and HLA in healthy donors (dated by TCRdb to the late 2010s). Libraries were constructed by the immunoSEQ multiplex PCR assay. A mixture of 60 forward primers for TCR Vbeta segments and 13 reverse primers for TCR Jbeta segments was used in the multiplex PCR. TCRdb re-hosts the immuneACCESS table, in-frame sequences only. Its copies lack some clones; in the studies checked, an unresolved V gene accounts for under half of them, and the cause for the rest is not known. This sample holds over 150,000 clones; roughly 71% were observed only once. Clones ranked in the top ten supply roughly 7.5% of the sample. The sample was PBMCs. The receptors were gathered from a male donor in good health and CMV-seropositive.

The chain carries TRBV7-3 and TRBJ2-3, with D tentatively TRBD2 (5 bases). From germline, CDR1 is SGHTA and CDR2 FQGTGA. Trimming took off 5 bases at V and 10 bases at J, with 22 bases between the two ends. The CDR3 is made up of 15 amino acids. The CDR3 bases are TGTGCCAGCAGCCCAATCGTTGACGCGAGGGTGGCGCAGTATTTT. Protein: CASSPIVDARVAQYF.

The V gene is TRBV29-1, the J gene TRBJ2-1, with D hard to call. V lost 7 bases and J lost 7, with 20 bases in between. Germline CDR1 SQVTM, CDR2 ANQGSEA. The length of the CDR3 is 14 residues. The CDR3, as DNA: TGCAGCGCCCCCGTCGGCCCCGCCGGGAATGAGCAGTTCTTC. This sequence encodes CSAPVGPAGNEQFF.

This chain uses TRBV19 with TRBJ2-7; D possibly corresponds to TRBD1 (6 bases). The V end lost 5 bases, the J end lost 2 bases, and 13 bases lay between the germline ends. The CDR3 runs to 14 residues. The germline V gene encodes CDR1 LNHDA and CDR2 SQIVND (reference sequence). In DNA form, the CDR3 reads TGTGCCAGTAGTGGGGTGGACAGTCCCTACGAGCAGTACTTC. It translates to CASSGVDSPYEQYF.

CDR3 nucleotide sequence: TGCGCCAGCAGCCAGAAGACATACACTGAAGCTTTCTTT. As protein: CASSQKTYTEAFF. The V gene is TRBV4-3, the J gene TRBJ1-1; D remains ambiguous. In germline, CDR1 is LGHNA, CDR2 YSLEER. This CDR3 region has 13 residues. V was clipped by 3 bases and J by 3 bases, with 8 bases between them.

The V call is TRBV7-9, the J call TRBJ1-1, with unresolved D. V dropped 8 bases and J dropped 1 base, with 8 bases sitting between them. CDR1 and CDR2 (germline): SEHNR, FQNEAQ (reference sequence). The CDR3 is made up of 12 amino acids. The CDR3 here is CASSGGNTEAFF. The CDR3 DNA reads as TGTGCCAGCTCTGGAGGGAACACTGAAGCTTTCTTT.

The chain carries TRBV6-1 and TRBJ1-1; D may be TRBD1 (6 bases). Trimming stripped 2 bases from V and 10 bases from J, with 11 bases between. Germline V gives CDR1 MNHNS, CDR2 SASEGT. The CDR3 runs 12 residues. The CDR3 sequence is CASSESGRGAFF. CDR3 coding DNA: TGTGCCAGCAGTGAAAGTGGCAGGGGAGCTTTCTTT.

In this sample, this clone turned up once. The rearrangement links TRBV5-3 to TRBJ2-2; the match to TRBD2 covers 10 bases. TRBV5-3 is an ORF, and what it does is uncertain. This CDR3 has 19 residues. V was clipped by 4 bases and J by 4 bases; unmatched bases: 16. In DNA form, the CDR3 reads TGTGCCAGAAGCCTTCCACGTTCAAGCGGGGGGGTTGGCACCGGGGAGCTGTTTTTT. Its translation: CARSLPRSSGGVGTGELFF.

The chain carries TRBV7-8 and TRBJ1-2, with 10 bases fitting TRBD1. The junction had 10 bases not matched to a gene; V was cut back by 5 bases and J by 4 bases. CDR3 length: 16 residues. CDR1 and CDR2 from the germline V gene are SGHVS and FQNEAQ. The CDR3 here is CASSEGTGVRSYGYTF. The DNA of the CDR3 is TGTGCCAGCAGCGAAGGGACAGGGGTTCGAAGCTATGGCTACACCTTC.

This clone showed up just a few times. The chain joins TRBV30 to TRBJ1-1; TRBD1 might be the D (5 bases). The CDR3 totals 13 residues. Germline V gives CDR1 GTSNPN, CDR2 SVGIG (reference sequence). Trimming took 1 base from V and 7 from J, leaving 13 bases between them. CDR3 nucleotides: TGTGCCTGGAGTGGGGCAGGGCAGCTTGAAGCTTTCTTT. Its translation is CAWSGAGQLEAFF.

The CDR3 region is CASSLDDREVYGYTF. The DNA for the CDR3 is TGTGCCAGCAGCTTGGATGACAGGGAAGTCTATGGCTACACCTTC. The chain recombines TRBV5-6 with TRBJ1-2; 7 nucleotides line up with TRBD1. The CDR3 is made up of 15 amino acids. Germline V lookup: CDR1 SGHDT, CDR2 YYEEEE. Unmatched junction bases numbered 6, after V lost 0 bases and J lost 4 bases.

The CDR3 region is CASSLSSRQNTNYGYTF. CDR3 nucleotide sequence: TGTGCCAGCAGCTTGTCTTCTAGACAGAATACTAACTATGGCTACACCTTC. The V gene is TRBV5-4, the J gene TRBJ1-2, with D perhaps matching TRBD1 (5 bases). Germline-derived CDR1 and CDR2 are SGHNT and YYREEE (reference sequence). This CDR3 comprises 17 residues. V was clipped by 1 base and J by 0 bases, with 16 bases between them.

V is TRBV7-9 and J is TRBJ2-7, with D perhaps matching TRBD2 (5 bases). V lost 5 bases and J 3 bases, leaving 17 bases between the germline ends. CDR3 length: 15 amino acids. Germline V gene data show CDR1 as SEHNR and CDR2 as FQNEAQ (reference sequence). The CDR3 loop reads CASSMGAGKIYEQYF. The DNA for the CDR3 is TGTGCCAGCAGCATGGGAGCCGGTAAGATCTACGAGCAGTACTTC.

The genes are TRBV7-9 and TRBJ2-5; 8 bases map to TRBD2. J was trimmed by 0 bases and V by 5 bases; bases with no gene match: 8. CDR3 length: 16 amino acids. From germline, CDR1 is SEHNR and CDR2 FQNEAQ (reference sequence). DNA for the CDR3: TGTGCCAGCAGCCCACGGGGGGGGGCGGACCAAGAGACCCAGTACTTC. This codes for CASSPRGGADQETQYF.

Here the CDR3 DNA reads TGCGCCAGCAGCCTGCGATGGGCAGGGGGCCGCGGCGAGCAGTACTTC. Its protein is CASSLRWAGGRGEQYF. V usage is TRBV4-3 and J usage is TRBJ2-7, with TRBD1 matching over 8 bases. Trimming removed 4 bases from V and 6 bases from J; junction bases left unmatched: 14. This CDR3 comprises 16 residues. In germline, CDR1 is LGHNA, CDR2 YSLEER.

The V call is TRBV7-3, the J call TRBJ1-1; 7 bases match TRBD1. CDR1 and CDR2 (germline): SGHTA, FQGTGA. Trimming took 4 bases from V and 2 from J; bases not matched to a gene: 10. The CDR3 is 16 residues long. The CDR3 coding sequence is TGTGCCAGCAGCTCCGGAGCGGCAGGGGGAAACACTGAAGCTTTCTTT. Translation gives CASSSGAAGGNTEAFF.

The gene calls are TRBV19 and TRBJ1-2, with 7 bases aligning to TRBD1. CDR3 size: 13 residues. The V segment lost 5 bases and the J segment 3 bases; nucleotides outside the gene matches: 3. Looked up from germline, CDR1 is LNHDA and CDR2 is SQIVND (reference sequence). CDR3 residues: CASSGGTDYGYTF. In DNA form, the CDR3 reads TGTGCCAGTAGTGGTGGGACAGACTATGGCTACACCTTC.

The chain links TRBV5-4 to TRBJ2-3; 10 bases are a match to TRBD2. The junction had 5 bases not matched to a gene; V was cut back by 0 bases and J by 7 bases. The CDR3 is 15 residues long. CDR1 is SGHNT, CDR2 YYREEE, per germline (reference sequence). In DNA form, the CDR3 reads TGTGCCAGCAGCTTGGAGCGGGGGGGCCCATATACGCAGTATTTT. Protein: CASSLERGGPYTQYF.

A few counts support this clone. The chain couples TRBV4-3 to TRBJ2-7; 9 positions match TRBD1. CDR1 LGHNA and CDR2 YSLEER come from the germline V gene. The CDR3 runs 17 residues. Trimming at V came to 3 bases and at J to 7 bases, leaving 16 bases not matched to a gene. DNA of the CDR3: TGCGCCAGCAGCCATGTGAGGGGGACAGGGTCCAGTTTGGAGCAGTACTTC. This gives the protein CASSHVRGTGSSLEQYF.

The rearrangement links TRBV5-1 to TRBJ2-5; the match to TRBD1 covers 11 bases. The end of the DNA is better explained by TRBJ2-7, so the J call may be wrong. Germline V gives CDR1 SGHRS, CDR2 YFSETQ. This CDR3 has 15 residues. The DNA of the CDR3 is TGCGCCAGCAGCTTGGCCGGGACAGGGGGAAACGAGCAGTACTTC. It translates to CASSLAGTGGNEQYF.

J is TRBJ2-5 and V is TRBV19, with 9 bases fitting TRBD2. Losses at the gene ends were 5 bases for V and 4 bases for J; bases not matched to a gene: 8. The CDR3 has 15 amino acids. In germline, CDR1 is LNHDA, CDR2 SQIVND (reference sequence). The CDR3 bases are TGTGCCAGTAGTCGTAGCGGGGGTATGGTAGAGACCCAGTACTTC. Encoded protein: CASSRSGGMVETQYF.

This clone was detected only a few times. V and J are TRBV4-3 and TRBJ1-1; D unclear. The germline CDR1 and CDR2 sequences are LGHNA and YSLEER. The CDR3 runs 13 residues. Trimming stripped 0 bases from V and 8 bases from J, with 10 bases between. CDR3 nucleotides: TGCGCCAGCAGCCAAGATCGGGTTAGGGAAGCTTTCTTT. It yields the protein CASSQDRVREAFF.

Only one count was recorded for this clone. The chain employs TRBV5-5 and TRBJ2-7, with 12 bases fitting TRBD1. Looked up from germline, CDR1 is SGHKS and CDR2 is YYEKEE (reference sequence). The CDR3 spans 14 residues. Trimming took 4 bases from V and 7 from J; bases not matched to a gene: 6. The CDR3 coding sequence is TGTGCCAGCAGCCCGGGACAGGGGGCTCGAGAGCAGTACTTC. Translated, it gives CASSPGQGAREQYF.

The rearrangement links TRBV6-1 to TRBJ1-5, with TRBD1 matching 7 bases. The CDR3 has 15 residues. The V gene end was trimmed by 4 bases and the J gene end by 5 bases; junction bases not matched to a gene: 8. Looked up from germline, CDR1 is MNHNS and CDR2 is SASEGT. Here the CDR3 reads CASSGYRGPDQPQHF. The CDR3 nucleotides read TGTGCCAGCAGTGGCTACAGGGGTCCGGATCAGCCCCAGCATTTT.

This clone has just a few counts. The chain couples TRBV7-8 to TRBJ1-4, with a weak D call TRBD1 (5 bases). The CDR3 totals 19 residues. V was pared by 1 base and J by 0 bases, with 18 bases between. Germline V gene lookup returns CDR1 SGHVS and CDR2 FQNEAQ. CDR3 protein: CASSLVAGFVGTTNEKLFF. The CDR3 DNA reads TGTGCCAGCAGCTTAGTAGCAGGGTTCGTAGGAACAACTAATGAAAAACTGTTTTTT. Full variable domain (rest looked up from reference TRBV7-8 and TRBJ1-4): GAGVSQSPRYKVAKRGQDVALRCDPISGHVSLFWYQQALGQGPEFLTYFQNEAQLDKSGLPSDRFFAERPEGSVSTLKIQRTQQEDSAVYLCASSLVAGFVGTTNEKLFFGSGTQLSVL.